These T cell receptor beta chains were read from a single sample in a study of cytomegalovirus exposure and HLA in healthy donors. Produced via immunoSEQ multiplex PCR; TCRdb's table is partial and in-frame only. Among about 220,000 clones listed, approximately 83% were seen once. The sequenced sample consisted of PBMCs. These TCRs come from a woman aged 25 to 45 in good health and CMV-seropositive. Both conserved end residues are part of each CDR3. A D gene is named only where the DNA matches it firmly. Expanded clones get a size class; other rows say once, few or many, or leave the size out.

CDR3 DNA	CDR3 protein	V gene	J gene	clone size	D gene
TGTGCCAGCAGTCCTGACAAAGGGACCCTAGAATCCATTAACTATGGCTACACCTTC	CASSPDKGTLESINYGYTF	TRBV27	TRBJ1-2	NA	NA
TGTGCCACCAGCAGAGATGGGACAGGGGAAGGGGAGCTGTTTTTT	CATSRDGTGEGELFF	TRBV15	TRBJ2-2	NA	TRBD1
TGTGCCAGCAAGACCGGGACCCTGTACTACGAGCAGTACTTC	CASKTGTLYYEQYF	TRBV28	TRBJ2-7	NA	NA
TGTGCTAGTGGTTTGCCAAGGACAGGCCACTACGAGCAGTACTTC	CASGLPRTGHYEQYF	TRBV12-5	TRBJ2-7	NA	TRBD1
TGTGCCAGCAGCTCCACAGAGTACCCTTCGAGCACTGAAGCTTTCTTT	CASSSTEYPSSTEAFF	TRBV7-9	TRBJ1-1	NA	NA
TGTGCCAGCTCACCACCGTTAGGGGGGAACACTGAAGCTTTCTTT	CASSPPLGGNTEAFF	TRBV18	TRBJ1-1	NA	NA
TGTGCCAGCAGCCCGAGCTCGGGAGGAGGTTACACCGGGGAGCTGTTTTTT	CASSPSSGGGYTGELFF	TRBV7-3	TRBJ2-2	NA	TRBD2
TGCGCCAGCAGCTTGGTCGGCGGCGCTCAGCCCCAGCATTTT	CASSLVGGAQPQHF	TRBV5-1	TRBJ1-5	once	NA
TGTGCCATCAGTGAGATTAGCGGGAGGGCCACAGATACGCAGTATTTT	CAISEISGRATDTQYF	TRBV10-3	TRBJ2-3	NA	TRBD2
TGTGCCAGCAGCTTAGGAAGAGGTAGCGGGAGGTACGAAGAGACCCAGTACTTC	CASSLGRGSGRYEETQYF	TRBV7-2	TRBJ2-5	NA	TRBD2
TGCGCCAGCAGTGAGTCGACGAATGCCCCCAGGGACGAGCAGTACTTC	CASSESTNAPRDEQYF	TRBV10-1	TRBJ2-7	NA	NA
TGCGCCAGCAGCTTGACAGACTCGAACACCGGGGAGCTGTTTTTT	CASSLTDSNTGELFF	TRBV5-1	TRBJ2-2	NA	NA
TGCAGCGTTGAAGGGCCAAAAAACATTCAGTACTTC	CSVEGPKNIQYF	TRBV29-1	TRBJ2-4	NA	NA
TGCGCCAGCAGCTGGGACAGAACCTACGAGCAGTACTTC	CASSWDRTYEQYF	TRBV5-1	TRBJ2-7	NA	TRBD1
TGCGCCAGCAGCCCCAGCGTGGGGGCTCATAGGGAGCAGTACTTC	CASSPSVGAHREQYF	TRBV4-3	TRBJ2-7	NA	NA